These 21 T cell receptor beta chains share one sample of origin, sequenced in a study of CD8 T cells in ankylosing spondylitis (dated by TCRdb to 2015 to 2018). Libraries were made using 5' RACE. Sequencer: Illumina HiSeq 2500. In TCRdb, the public reads were trimmed at Q25 with fastp and aligned with MiXCR, with productive beta chains retained. A single entry per CDR3 protein holds the most common genes and DNA from its merged rows. Present in this sample are some 130,000 distinct CDR3 sequences, approximately 7.3% of which were seen just once. The ten most abundant clones make up roughly an eighth of the sample. The sequencing sample was made of blood, either unsorted or a sorted T cell fraction (not recorded which). The origin of the receptors is a female donor with ankylosing spondylitis or in good health (not recorded which).

This clonotype was detected ten times or more. The rearrangement links TRBV20-1 to TRBJ2-3; D may be TRBD1 or TRBD2 (6 bases each). Germline assignment: CDR1 DFQATT and CDR2 SNEGSKA (reference sequence). The CDR3 runs to 15 residues. V lost 5 bases and J lost 2, with 17 bases in between. The CDR3 region is CSAVGDGGPTDTQYF. The CDR3 DNA follows: TGCAGTGCTGTGGGGGATGGGGGGCCCACAGATACGCAGTATTTT.

This clonotype was counted at least ten times. One junction end disagrees with the germline gene, perhaps due to a read error. The rearrangement joins TRBV6-6 to TRBJ1-1; D unresolved. Germline CDR1 MNHNY, CDR2 SVGAGI (reference sequence). This CDR3 has 11 residues. The CDR3 is CASSDGRPPFF. The CDR3 nucleotides read TGTGCCAGCAGTGACGGGAGGCCGCCTTTTTTT.

This clonotype has ten or more counts. The chain couples TRBV20-1 to TRBJ2-7; TRBD1 aligns across 7 bases. This CDR3 comprises 15 residues. The ends lost 3 bases at V and 1 base at J; junction bases unmatched: 9. Germline V gene sequence: CDR1 DFQATT, CDR2 SNEGSKA (reference sequence). CDR3 sequence: CSARGDSRWSYEQYF. The CDR3, as DNA: TGCAGTGCTAGGGGGGACAGCCGCTGGTCCTACGAGCAGTACTTC.

This clonotype was counted only a few times. This sequence joins TRBV27 and TRBJ2-3; TRBD2 matches 7 bases. Looked up from germline, CDR1 is MNHEY and CDR2 is SMNVEV (reference sequence). Losses at the gene ends were 6 bases for V and 4 bases for J; bases not matched to a gene: 13. CDR3 size: 16 residues. The CDR3 loop reads CASRALLATGADTQYF. The CDR3 DNA is TGTGCCAGCAGAGCGCTACTAGCGACGGGCGCAGATACGCAGTATTTT.

This clonotype was observed many times. V usage is TRBV9 and J usage is TRBJ2-3; D not resolved. Germline CDR1 reads SGDLS; CDR2 reads YYNGEE. The CDR3 length is 15 residues. V gave up 0 bases and J gave up 1 base, with 9 bases separating them. In nucleotides, the CDR3 is TGTGCCAGCAGCGTAGCGGCGGTGGGCACAGATACGCAGTATTTT. Residues: CASSVAAVGTDTQYF.

This clonotype was counted at least ten times. The chain joins TRBV3-1 to TRBJ1-4; D unclear. The germline gives CDR1 LGHDT, CDR2 YNNKEL (reference sequence). The V and J ends lost 1 base and 3 bases respectively, with 6 bases between them. The CDR3 contains 14 residues. CDR3 sequence reads: CASSQVKANEKLFF. Written as DNA, the CDR3 is TGTGCCAGCAGCCAAGTCAAAGCTAATGAAAAACTGTTTTTT.

The J gene is TRBJ2-5, the V gene TRBV7-9; no clear D gene. The germline V and J ends were trimmed by 7 bases and 5 bases, with 8 bases remaining between them. The CDR3 loop spans 11 amino acids. Germline lookup yields CDR1 SEHNR and CDR2 FQNEAQ (reference sequence). CDR3 sequence reads: CASIVGETQYF. CDR3 in DNA: TGTGCCAGCATAGTGGGCGAGACCCAGTACTTC. The full variable domain, in which reference TRBV7-9 and TRBJ2-5 provide the parts outside the CDR3, is DTGVSQNPRHKITKRGQNVTFRCDPISEHNRLYWYRQTLGQGPEFLTYFQNEAQLEKSRLLSDRFSAERPKGSFSTLEIQRTEQGDSAMYLCASIVGETQYFGPGTRLLVL.

This clonotype showed up many times. The J gene is TRBJ2-3, the V gene TRBV7-9; 10 bases fit TRBD2. V lost 4 bases, J lost 5 bases, and 6 bases stayed unmatched. CDR1 SEHNR and CDR2 FQNEAQ come from the germline V gene (reference sequence). The CDR3 runs to 15 residues. DNA of the CDR3: TGTGCCAGCAGCTCCATAGCGGGGGGTGTAGATACGCAGTATTTT. It encodes CASSSIAGGVDTQYF.

This clonotype was seen at least ten times. The V call is TRBV7-2, the J call TRBJ1-4; perhaps TRBD1 as D (6 bases). The CDR3 covers 14 residues. Germline V gene data show CDR1 as SGHTA and CDR2 as FQGNSA. V was trimmed by 6 bases and J by 7 bases, leaving 15 bases between them. CDR3 residues: CASSLQGMGEKLFF. The CDR3 nucleotides read TGTGCCAGCAGTTTACAGGGAATGGGTGAAAAACTGTTTTTT.

In its sample, this clonotype was seen many times. The chain combines TRBV3-1 with TRBJ1-2; 7 bases agree with TRBD1. Germline assignment: CDR1 LGHDT and CDR2 YNNKEL (reference sequence). CDR3 length equals 13 residues. V gave up 4 bases and J gave up 3 bases; unmatched junction bases: 2. The CDR3 region is CASSRQGYYGYTF. CDR3 DNA: TGTGCCAGCAGCCGACAGGGTTACTATGGCTACACCTTC.

The chain links TRBV20-1 to TRBJ1-1; D gene unclear. The CDR3 totals 13 residues. Germline V gene lookup returns CDR1 DFQATT and CDR2 SNEGSKA (reference sequence). Trimming cost V 2 bases and J 0 bases, with 7 bases left between them. DNA for the CDR3: TGCAGTGCTAGATACACAATGAACACTGAAGCTTTCTTT. It is translated as CSARYTMNTEAFF.

This chain joins TRBV23-1 and TRBJ2-3; possibly TRBD2 for D (5 bases). TRBV23-1 is annotated as an ORF whose role is uncertain. This CDR3 contains 16 residues. V was trimmed by 0 bases and J by 0 bases, leaving 10 bases between them. In nucleotides, the CDR3 is TGCGCCAGCAGTCAATCTTATCTAGCTAGCACAGATACGCAGTATTTT. Amino acids: CASSQSYLASTDTQYF.

This clonotype was detected ten times or more. This rearrangement joins TRBV7-2 to TRBJ2-6; D unresolved. The V gene's germline CDR1 is SGHTA and CDR2 FQGNSA. V lost 3 bases to trimming and J lost 4 bases, with 7 bases between them. The length of the CDR3 is 14 residues. CDR3 bases: TGTGCCAGCAGCTTTAATCGGGGGGCCAACGTCCTGACTTTC. This gives the protein CASSFNRGANVLTF.

This clonotype was counted at least ten times. J is TRBJ2-2 and V is TRBV7-2; 10 nucleotides match TRBD2. The CDR3 consists of 14 residues. V shed 4 bases, J shed 6 bases, and the junction held 2 bases outside the gene matches. CDR1 and CDR2 (germline): SGHTA, FQGNSA. The CDR3 here is CASSSTSGAGELFF. The CDR3, as DNA: TGTGCCAGCAGCTCTACTAGCGGGGCCGGGGAGCTGTTTTTT. The variable domain in full, with the rest retrieved from reference TRBV7-2 and TRBJ2-2, is GAGVSQSPSNKVTEKGKDVELRCDPISGHTALYWYRQSLGQGLEFLIYFQGNSAPDKSGLPSDRFSAERTGGSVSTLTIQRTQQEDSAVYLCASSSTSGAGELFFGEGSRLTVL.

The chain has TRBV7-2 and TRBJ2-5; 8 bases are shared with TRBD1. V trimming: 3 bases; J trimming: 5 bases; junction bases outside the gene matches: 8. This CDR3 has 15 residues. Germline CDR1 reads SGHTA; CDR2 reads FQGNSA. The CDR3 here is CASSFLRGQGETQYF. The DNA of the CDR3 is TGTGCCAGCAGCTTTCTCAGGGGGCAGGGGGAGACCCAGTACTTC.

This clonotype was observed at least ten times. The genes are TRBV5-1 and TRBJ1-1; a weak D match, TRBD1 (6 bases). Germline values: CDR1 SGHRS, CDR2 YFSETQ. There are 14 residues in the CDR3. The ends were cut back, 0 bases at V and 5 bases at J, with 11 bases in the middle. This CDR3 reads CASSLAGQGTEAFF. The CDR3 DNA is TGCGCCAGCAGCTTGGCCGGGCAGGGGACTGAAGCTTTCTTT.

This clonotype showed up many times. This sequence joins TRBV12-3 or TRBV12-4 and TRBJ1-6, with D perhaps matching TRBD1 (5 bases). This CDR3 contains 15 residues. With 6 bases removed from V and 3 bases from J, the gap between germline ends came to 12 bases. CDR3 region: CASSHRGGYNSPLHF. The CDR3 DNA sequence: TGTGCCAGCAGCCATCGGGGCGGCTATAATTCACCCCTCCACTTT.

This clonotype was counted many times. The genes are TRBV29-1 and TRBJ1-3; no clear D. Per the germline V gene, CDR1 is SQVTM and CDR2 is ANQGSEA. CDR3 length equals 16 residues. The ends were cut back, 0 bases at V and 2 bases at J, with 14 bases in the middle. The CDR3 protein is CSVEDTHRSAGNTIYF. DNA for the CDR3: TGCAGCGTTGAAGATACCCACAGAAGTGCTGGAAACACCATATATTTT.

To note about this clonotype: Just one base apart from a much larger clone, this may be a read error. J is TRBJ2-3 and V is TRBV7-9; 9 positions agree with TRBD2. The CDR3 is 15 residues long. Germline CDR1 is SEHNR and CDR2 is FQNEAQ (reference sequence). The CDR3 region has the DNA TGTGCCAACAGCAAGACTAGCGGTCTTAGAGATACGCAGTATTTT. It specifies CANSKTSGLRDTQYF.

This clonotype was counted at least ten times. The V gene is TRBV5-8, the J gene TRBJ2-7; possibly TRBD1 for D (6 bases). The CDR3 has 15 residues. CDR1 and CDR2 (germline): SGHTS, YDEGEE. Trimming cost V 2 bases and J 0 bases, with 12 bases left between them. For the CDR3, the DNA is TGTGCCAGCAGCTTCCGGCAGGGGAACTCCTACGAGCAGTACTTC. It is translated as CASSFRQGNSYEQYF.

This clonotype was counted many times. The chain carries TRBV20-1 and TRBJ2-3; TRBD2 is a possible D gene (5 bases). Trimming removed 5 bases at V and 2 bases at J, with 11 bases between. The CDR3 extends over 13 amino acids. Germline lookup yields CDR1 DFQATT and CDR2 SNEGSKA (reference sequence). In DNA form, the CDR3 reads TGCAGTGCTTTCCCGGGAACCACAGATACGCAGTATTTT. Protein: CSAFPGTTDTQYF.